These 18 T cell receptor beta chains share one sample of origin, sequenced in a study of blood T cells in healthy people across ages. The authors ran a second PCR of about 6 to 11 cycles using a sample-barcoded 5' primer and a J-beta primer mix. A single record per CDR3 protein comes from TCRdb applying MiXCR to the 5' RACE reads. The sample holds 1.5 million to 2 million distinct CDR3 sequences; roughly 50% are singletons and the top ten take over 2%. Sequenced: blood. All receptors come from a woman aged 40 to 55 in good health.

The chain has TRBV4-1 and TRBJ1-1; D perhaps matches TRBD1 (5 bases). V dropped 0 bases and J dropped 1 base, with 12 bases sitting between them. CDR1 and CDR2 (germline): MGHRA, YSYEKL. There are 16 residues in the CDR3. CDR3 DNA sequence: TGCGCCAGCAGCCAAGATAAAGCGGGGGGGAACACTGAAGCTTTCTTT. Amino acid sequence: CASSQDKAGGNTEAFF.

The rearrangement links TRBV10-3 to TRBJ2-4; TRBD2 agrees at 8 bases. The J call may not be correct, given that the DNA end is closer to TRBJ2-5. Germline loops: CDR1 ENHRY, CDR2 SYGVKD. The CDR3 totals 14 residues. The CDR3 protein is CAIGLIAGGETQYF. In nucleotides, the CDR3 is TGTGCCATCGGTCTTATTGCGGGGGGAGAGACCCAGTACTTC.

This sequence joins TRBV7-6 and TRBJ2-6; D unclear. Trimming pared 3 bases from V and 0 bases from J, leaving 12 bases between. CDR3 size: 17 residues. The germline gives CDR1 SGHVS, CDR2 FNYEAQ. CDR3 loop: CASSFPLGGSGANVLTF. The CDR3 DNA sequence: TGTGCCAGCAGCTTTCCTCTCGGTGGCTCTGGGGCCAACGTCCTGACTTTC.

The J gene is TRBJ2-5, the V gene TRBV3-1; 9 nucleotides agree with TRBD1. Looked up from germline, CDR1 is LGHDT and CDR2 is YNNKEL (reference sequence). The V gene end was trimmed by 1 base and the J gene end by 2 bases; junction bases not matched to a gene: 2. The CDR3 has 15 amino acids. The CDR3 reads CASSQGTGEQETQYF. The CDR3, as DNA: TGTGCCAGCAGCCAAGGGACAGGGGAACAAGAGACCCAGTACTTC.

V is TRBV11-2 and J is TRBJ2-1; D is perhaps TRBD1 or TRBD2 (6 bases each). Between the trimmed V and J ends, which lost 5 bases and 0 bases, there was a span of 20 bases. This CDR3 region has 18 residues. Germline assignment: CDR1 SGHAT and CDR2 FQNNGV. The CDR3 nucleotides are TGTGCCAGCAGCCCTAGGAGGGCAGGGGACCCCTCCTACAATGAGCAGTTCTTC. Protein product: CASSPRRAGDPSYNEQFF. Full variable domain (rest looked up from reference TRBV11-2 and TRBJ2-1): EAGVAQSPRYKIIEKRQSVAFWCNPISGHATLYWYQQILGQGPKLLIQFQNNGVVDDSQLPKDRFSAERLKGVDSTLKIQPAKLEDSAVYLCASSPRRAGDPSYNEQFFGPGTRLTVL.

CDR3 sequence (DNA): TGCAGTGCTAGAGATTCGGCGGGGGGGAGCTCTGGGGCCAACGTCCTGACTTTC. Residues: CSARDSAGGSSGANVLTF. V gene TRBV20-1 combines with J gene TRBJ2-6, with 9 bases fitting TRBD2. Unmatched junction bases numbered 6, after V lost 0 bases and J lost 0 bases. This CDR3 contains 18 residues. Germline assignment: CDR1 DFQATT and CDR2 SNEGSKA (reference sequence).

The rearrangement links TRBV6-1 to TRBJ2-7; D gene ambiguous. The CDR3 spans 14 residues. Germline V lookup: CDR1 MNHNS, CDR2 SASEGT. Trimming cost V 1 base and J 2 bases, with 9 bases left between them. CDR3 in amino acids: CASSEDSYPYEQYF. As DNA, the CDR3 is TGTGCCAGCAGTGAAGACAGTTACCCCTACGAGCAGTACTTC.

The table lists this clonotype with a few counts. The gene calls are TRBV6-5 and TRBJ1-2; D is ambiguous. This CDR3 spans 14 amino acids. From germline, CDR1 is MNHEY and CDR2 SVGAGI. V was trimmed by 6 bases and J by 3 bases, leaving 14 bases between them. The CDR3 nucleotides are TGTGCCAGCAGCCCCCTGGGCACCTACTATGGCTACACCTTC. Translation: CASSPLGTYYGYTF.

V and J are TRBV12-3 or TRBV12-4 and TRBJ1-2; a weak D match, TRBD1 (5 bases). The CDR3 is made up of 15 amino acids. The V and J ends lost 1 base and 8 bases respectively, with 17 bases between them. CDR3 sequence reads: CASSLGPGGGKGYTF. The CDR3 region has the DNA TGTGCCAGCAGTTTAGGACCCGGTGGGGGAAAGGGCTACACCTTC.

The V and J genes are TRBV2 and TRBJ2-3; 10 bases match TRBD1. Germline V gene lookup returns CDR1 SNHLY and CDR2 FYNNEI. V lost 6 bases and J lost 2; bases outside the gene matches: 5. CDR3 size: 15 residues. The CDR3 sequence: CASRGTGAFTDTQYF. In nucleotides, the CDR3 is TGTGCCAGCAGAGGGACAGGGGCCTTCACAGATACGCAGTATTTT. Full variable domain (missing parts from reference TRBV2 and TRBJ2-3): EPEVTQTPSHQVTQMGQEVILRCVPISNHLYFYWYRQILGQKVEFLVSFYNNEISEKSEIFDDQFSVERPDGSNFTLKIRSTKLEDSAMYFCASRGTGAFTDTQYFGPGTRLTVL.

This clonotype was recorded a few times. This sequence joins TRBV13 and TRBJ1-6, with 7 bases matching TRBD1. The V and J ends lost 0 bases and 7 bases, in that order; junction bases with no gene match: 6. This CDR3 comprises 16 residues. From germline, CDR1 is PRHDT and CDR2 FYEKMQ (reference sequence). CDR3 sequence reads: CASSLGSQGENSPLHF. The CDR3 nucleotides are TGTGCCAGCAGCTTAGGATCGCAGGGGGAAAATTCACCCCTCCACTTT.

The genes are TRBV7-9 and TRBJ1-4; maybe TRBD1 (5 bases). The CDR3 spans 15 residues. The V gene lost 2 bases and the J gene lost 5 bases, with 12 bases spanning the gap. Looked up from germline, CDR1 is SEHNR and CDR2 is FQNEAQ (reference sequence). CDR3 in amino acids: CASSLRRGENEKLFF. CDR3 DNA sequence: TGTGCCAGCAGCTTAAGGAGGGGTGAAAATGAAAAACTGTTTTTT. The full variable domain, completed using reference TRBV7-9 and TRBJ1-4, is DTGVSQNPRHKITKRGQNVTFRCDPISEHNRLYWYRQTLGQGPEFLTYFQNEAQLEKSRLLSDRFSAERPKGSFSTLEIQRTEQGDSAMYLCASSLRRGENEKLFFGSGTQLSVL.

V gene TRBV6-4 combines with J gene TRBJ1-5; a possible D gene is TRBD1 (6 bases). Trimming took 4 bases from V and 4 from J, leaving 14 bases between them. This CDR3 has 15 amino acids. In germline, CDR1 is MRHNA, CDR2 SNTAGT. CDR3 protein: CASSASTGPNQPQHF. The CDR3 region has the DNA TGTGCCAGCAGTGCCTCGACAGGACCTAATCAGCCCCAGCATTTT.

The V call is TRBV5-1, the J call TRBJ2-7; 7 bases map to TRBD1. This CDR3 has 15 residues. Germline CDR1 SGHRS, CDR2 YFSETQ. After removal of 0 bases from V and 3 bases from J, the junction contained 6 bases not matched to a gene. The CDR3 nucleotides read TGCGCCAGCAGCTTGGACACAGGGGCTCGCTACGAGCAGTACTTC. Protein: CASSLDTGARYEQYF.

The genes are TRBV5-5 and TRBJ2-3; D ambiguous. CDR1 and CDR2 (germline): SGHKS, YYEKEE (reference sequence). The V end was cut by 7 bases, the J end by 0 bases, with 12 bases between. The CDR3 is 14 residues long. CDR3 DNA sequence: TGTGCCAGCCTAACAGTTTCTAGCACAGATACGCAGTATTTT. This sequence encodes CASLTVSSTDTQYF.

CDR3 sequence: CASRPSGGTYTQYF. The CDR3 region has the DNA TGTGCCAGCAGGCCGTCTGGGGGAACATATACGCAGTATTTT. The chain joins TRBV5-5 to TRBJ2-3; either TRBD1 or TRBD2 may fit D (5 bases each). The V and J ends lost 5 bases and 7 bases respectively, with 17 bases between them. The germline gives CDR1 SGHKS, CDR2 YYEKEE (reference sequence). This CDR3 region has 14 residues.

The J gene is TRBJ2-1, the V gene TRBV2; 7 nucleotides agree with TRBD1. The germline V gene has CDR1 SNHLY and CDR2 FYNNEI. The J segment lost 10 bases and the V segment lost 8 bases, leaving 8 bases of the junction unmatched. CDR3 length: 12 residues. This CDR3 is CASLRTGSEQFF. The CDR3 bases are TGTGCCAGCCTAAGGACAGGTAGCGAGCAGTTCTTC. Drawing the rest from reference TRBV2 and TRBJ2-1, the complete variable domain is EPEVTQTPSHQVTQMGQEVILRCVPISNHLYFYWYRQILGQKVEFLVSFYNNEISEKSEIFDDQFSVERPDGSNFTLKIRSTKLEDSAMYFCASLRTGSEQFFGPGTRLTVL.

This rearrangement joins TRBV7-9 to TRBJ2-6; D uncertain. From germline, CDR1 is SEHNR and CDR2 FQNEAQ (reference sequence). V was shortened by 3 bases and J by 0 bases, with 9 bases between the two germline ends. The CDR3 loop spans 16 amino acids. CDR3 bases: TGTGCCAGCAGCTTCCCCGAGAACTCTGGGGCCAACGTCCTGACTTTC. Translation: CASSFPENSGANVLTF.